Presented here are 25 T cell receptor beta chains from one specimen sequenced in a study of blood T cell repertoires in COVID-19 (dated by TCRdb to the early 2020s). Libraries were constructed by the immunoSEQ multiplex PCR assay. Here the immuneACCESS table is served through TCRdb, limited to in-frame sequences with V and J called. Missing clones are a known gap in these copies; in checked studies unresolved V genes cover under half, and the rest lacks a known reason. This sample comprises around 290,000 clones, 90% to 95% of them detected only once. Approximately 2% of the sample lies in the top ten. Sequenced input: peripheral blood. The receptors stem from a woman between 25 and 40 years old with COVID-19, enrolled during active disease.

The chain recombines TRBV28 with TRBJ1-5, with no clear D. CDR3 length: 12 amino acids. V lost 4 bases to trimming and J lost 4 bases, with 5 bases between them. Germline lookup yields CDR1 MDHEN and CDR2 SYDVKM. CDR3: CASSSPNQPQHF. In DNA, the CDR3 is TGTGCCAGCAGTTCTCCTAATCAGCCCCAGCATTTT.

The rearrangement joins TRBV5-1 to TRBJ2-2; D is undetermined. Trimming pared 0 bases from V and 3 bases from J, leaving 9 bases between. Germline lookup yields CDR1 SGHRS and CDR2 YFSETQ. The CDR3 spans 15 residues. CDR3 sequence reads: CASSLDGRDTGELFF. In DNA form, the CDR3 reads TGCGCCAGCAGCTTGGACGGTAGAGACACCGGGGAGCTGTTTTTT.

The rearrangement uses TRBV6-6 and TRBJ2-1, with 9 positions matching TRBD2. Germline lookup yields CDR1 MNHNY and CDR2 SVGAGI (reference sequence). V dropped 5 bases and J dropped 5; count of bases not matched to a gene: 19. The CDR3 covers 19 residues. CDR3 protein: CASSLRNERLAGVNNEQFF. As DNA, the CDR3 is TGTGCCAGCAGTCTACGGAATGAGCGGTTAGCGGGAGTTAACAATGAGCAGTTCTTC.

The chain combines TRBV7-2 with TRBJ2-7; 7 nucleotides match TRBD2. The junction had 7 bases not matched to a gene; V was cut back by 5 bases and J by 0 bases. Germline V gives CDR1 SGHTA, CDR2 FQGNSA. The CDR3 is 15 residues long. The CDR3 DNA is TGTGCCAGCAGCCCATCCAGCGGGGCCTCCTACGAGCAGTACTTC. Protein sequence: CASSPSSGASYEQYF.

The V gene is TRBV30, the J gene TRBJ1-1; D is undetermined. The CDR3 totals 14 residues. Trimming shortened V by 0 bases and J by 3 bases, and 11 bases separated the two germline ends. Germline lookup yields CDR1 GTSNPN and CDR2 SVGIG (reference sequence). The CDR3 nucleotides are TGTGCCTGGAGTGTCGAACTAGGGCACACTGAAGCTTTCTTT. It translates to CAWSVELGHTEAFF.

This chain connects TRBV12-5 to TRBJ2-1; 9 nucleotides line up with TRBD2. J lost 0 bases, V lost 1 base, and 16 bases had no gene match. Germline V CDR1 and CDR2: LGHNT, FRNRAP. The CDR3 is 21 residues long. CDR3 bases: TGTGCTAGTGGTTTGGGGCGACAGACACTAGCGGGTTGGGGCTCCTACAATGAGCAGTTCTTC. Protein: CASGLGRQTLAGWGSYNEQFF. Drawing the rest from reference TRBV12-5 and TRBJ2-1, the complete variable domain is DARVTQTPRHKVTEMGQEVTMRCQPILGHNTVFWYRQTMMQGLELLAYFRNRAPLDDSGMPKDRFSAEMPDATLATLKIQPSEPRDSAVYFCASGLGRQTLAGWGSYNEQFFGPGTRLTVL.

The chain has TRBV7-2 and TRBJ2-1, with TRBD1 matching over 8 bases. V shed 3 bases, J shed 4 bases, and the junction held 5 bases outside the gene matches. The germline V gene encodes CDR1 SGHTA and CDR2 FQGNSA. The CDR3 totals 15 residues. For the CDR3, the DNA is TGTGCCAGCAGCTTTGGGACAGGCGGATACAATGAGCAGTTCTTC. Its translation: CASSFGTGGYNEQFF.

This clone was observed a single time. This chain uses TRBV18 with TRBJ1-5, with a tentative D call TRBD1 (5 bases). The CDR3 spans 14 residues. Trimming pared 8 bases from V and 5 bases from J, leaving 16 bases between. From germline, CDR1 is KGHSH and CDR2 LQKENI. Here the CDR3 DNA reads TGTGCCAGCGCAACGGGGGGGTCGTATCAGCCCCAGCATTTT. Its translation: CASATGGSYQPQHF. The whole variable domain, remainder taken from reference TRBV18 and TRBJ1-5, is NAGVMQNPRHLVRRRGQEARLRCSPMKGHSHVYWYRQLPEEGLKFMVYLQKENIIDESGMPKERFSAEFPKEGPSILRIQQVVRGDSAAYFCASATGGSYQPQHFGDGTRLSIL.

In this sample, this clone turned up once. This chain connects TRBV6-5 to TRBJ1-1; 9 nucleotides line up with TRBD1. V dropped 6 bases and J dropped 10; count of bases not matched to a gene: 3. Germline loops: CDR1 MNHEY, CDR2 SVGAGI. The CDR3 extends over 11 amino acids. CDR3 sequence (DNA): TGTGCCAGCAGGGGACAGGGAGGAGCTTTCTTT. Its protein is CASRGQGGAFF.

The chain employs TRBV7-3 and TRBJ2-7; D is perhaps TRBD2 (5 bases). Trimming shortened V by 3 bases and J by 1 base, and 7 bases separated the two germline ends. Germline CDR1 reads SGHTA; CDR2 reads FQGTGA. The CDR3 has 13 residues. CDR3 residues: CASSFSGSYEQYF. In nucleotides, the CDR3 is TGTGCCAGCAGCTTCAGCGGATCCTACGAGCAGTACTTC.

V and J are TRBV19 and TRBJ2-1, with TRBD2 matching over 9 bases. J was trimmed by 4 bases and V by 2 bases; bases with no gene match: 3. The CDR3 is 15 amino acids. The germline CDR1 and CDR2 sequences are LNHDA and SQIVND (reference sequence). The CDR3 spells CASSISGRTYNEQFF. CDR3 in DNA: TGTGCCAGTAGTATAAGCGGGAGGACGTACAATGAGCAGTTCTTC.

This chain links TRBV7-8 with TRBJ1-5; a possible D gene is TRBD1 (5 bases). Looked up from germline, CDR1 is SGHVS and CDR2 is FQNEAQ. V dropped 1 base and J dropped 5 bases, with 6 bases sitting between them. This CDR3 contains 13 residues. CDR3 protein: CASSLVGDQPQHF. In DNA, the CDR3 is TGTGCCAGCAGCTTAGTAGGGGATCAGCCCCAGCATTTT.

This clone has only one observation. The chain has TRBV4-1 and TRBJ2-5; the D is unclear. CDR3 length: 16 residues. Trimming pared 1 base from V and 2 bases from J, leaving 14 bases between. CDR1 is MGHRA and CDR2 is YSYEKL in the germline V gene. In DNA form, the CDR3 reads TGCGCCAGCAGCCAAGGGTTTCCCCACGGGCAAGAGACCCAGTACTTC. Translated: CASSQGFPHGQETQYF.

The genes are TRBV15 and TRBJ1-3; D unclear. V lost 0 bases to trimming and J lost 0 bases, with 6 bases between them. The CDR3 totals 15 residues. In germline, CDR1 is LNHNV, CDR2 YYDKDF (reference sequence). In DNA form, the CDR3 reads TGTGCCACCAGCAGAGATACCAGCTCTGGAAACACCATATATTTT. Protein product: CATSRDTSSGNTIYF.

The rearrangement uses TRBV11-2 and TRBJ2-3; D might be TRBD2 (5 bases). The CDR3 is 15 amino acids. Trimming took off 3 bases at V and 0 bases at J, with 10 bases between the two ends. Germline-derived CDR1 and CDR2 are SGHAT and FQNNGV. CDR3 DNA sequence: TGTGCCAGCAGCTTCGAGGGATCTAGCACAGATACGCAGTATTTT. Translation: CASSFEGSSTDTQYF.

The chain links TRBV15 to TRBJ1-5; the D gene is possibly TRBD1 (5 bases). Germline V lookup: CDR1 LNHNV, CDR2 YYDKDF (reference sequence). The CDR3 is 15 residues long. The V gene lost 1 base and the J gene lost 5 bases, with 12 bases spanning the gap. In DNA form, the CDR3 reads TGTGCCACCAGCAGAGCATCTCAGGGTTATCAGCCCCAGCATTTT. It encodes CATSRASQGYQPQHF.

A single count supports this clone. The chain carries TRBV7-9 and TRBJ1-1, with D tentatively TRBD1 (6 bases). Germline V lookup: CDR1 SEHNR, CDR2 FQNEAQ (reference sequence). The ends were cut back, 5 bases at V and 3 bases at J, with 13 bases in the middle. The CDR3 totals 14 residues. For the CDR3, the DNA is TGTGCCAGCAGCCCCAGCAACAGGGACACTGAAGCTTTCTTT. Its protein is CASSPSNRDTEAFF.

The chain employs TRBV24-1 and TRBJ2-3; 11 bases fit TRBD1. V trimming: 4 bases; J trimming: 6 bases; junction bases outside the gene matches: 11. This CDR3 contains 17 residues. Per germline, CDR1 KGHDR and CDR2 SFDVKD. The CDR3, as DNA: TGTGCCACCAGTGACCCGACAAGGACAGGGGGCATCGATACGCAGTATTTT. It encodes CATSDPTRTGGIDTQYF.

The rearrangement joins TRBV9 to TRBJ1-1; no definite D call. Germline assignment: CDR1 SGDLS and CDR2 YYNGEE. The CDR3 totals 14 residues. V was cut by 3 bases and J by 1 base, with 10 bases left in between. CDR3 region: CASSARTANTEAFF. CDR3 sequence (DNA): TGTGCCAGCAGCGCAAGGACTGCGAACACTGAAGCTTTCTTT.

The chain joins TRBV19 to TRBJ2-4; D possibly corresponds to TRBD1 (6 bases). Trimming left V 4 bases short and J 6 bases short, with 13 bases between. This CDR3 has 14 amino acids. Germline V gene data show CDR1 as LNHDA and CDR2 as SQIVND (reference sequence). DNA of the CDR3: TGTGCCAGTAGTACCCGGGACACACTAAACATTCAGTACTTC. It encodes CASSTRDTLNIQYF.

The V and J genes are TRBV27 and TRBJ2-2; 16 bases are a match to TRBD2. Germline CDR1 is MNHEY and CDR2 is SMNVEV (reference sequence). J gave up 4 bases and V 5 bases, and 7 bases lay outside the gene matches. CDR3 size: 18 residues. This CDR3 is CASSRGLAGGPGTGELFF. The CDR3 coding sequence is TGTGCCAGCAGTCGGGGACTAGCGGGAGGGCCAGGCACCGGGGAGCTGTTTTTT.

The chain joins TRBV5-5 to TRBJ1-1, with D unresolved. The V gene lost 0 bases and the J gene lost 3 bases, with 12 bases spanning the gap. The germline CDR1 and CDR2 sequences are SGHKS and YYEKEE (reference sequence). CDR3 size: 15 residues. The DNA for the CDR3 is TGTGCCAGCAGCTTGGTTAGTGCAACCCACACTGAAGCTTTCTTT. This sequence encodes CASSLVSATHTEAFF.

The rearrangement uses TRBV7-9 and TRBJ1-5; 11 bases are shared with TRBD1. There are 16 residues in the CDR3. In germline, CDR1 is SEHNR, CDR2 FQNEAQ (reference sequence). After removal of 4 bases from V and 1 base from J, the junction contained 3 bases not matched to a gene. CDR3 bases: TGTGCCAGCAGCTCGGGGGACAGGGGGAGCAATCAGCCCCAGCATTTT. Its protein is CASSSGDRGSNQPQHF.

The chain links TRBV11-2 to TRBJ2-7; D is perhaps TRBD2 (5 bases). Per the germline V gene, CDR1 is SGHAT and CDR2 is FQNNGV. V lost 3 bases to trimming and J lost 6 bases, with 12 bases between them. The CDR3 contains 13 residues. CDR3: CASSFPGMVEQYF. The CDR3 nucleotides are TGTGCCAGCAGCTTTCCGGGGATGGTCGAGCAGTACTTC.

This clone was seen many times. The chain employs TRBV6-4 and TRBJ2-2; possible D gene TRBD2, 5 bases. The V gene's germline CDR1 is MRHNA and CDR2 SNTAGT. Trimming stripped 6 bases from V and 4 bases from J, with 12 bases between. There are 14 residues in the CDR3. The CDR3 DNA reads TGTGCCAGCAGAGAAGACGGGGTCACCGGGGAGCTGTTTTTT. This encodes CASREDGVTGELFF.